This TCR beta chain was recovered during a study of breast tumors, draining lymph nodes, adjacent tissues. The lymph nodes were axillary draining lymph nodes from breast cancer patients. This clonotype was counted many times. Compared with germline, one end of the junction differs, possibly owing to a read error. TCRdb recomputed calls from the multiplex PCR reads with MiXCR, one row per CDR3 protein. Counted here are fewer than 150,000 distinct CDR3 sequences, approximately 21% occurring once; the ten biggest clones make up 2% to 2.5%. Germline CDR1 and CDR2: SQVTM and ANQGSEA. CDR3 length equals 11 residues.

Sequences were obtained from axillary lymph node tissue. The receptor was derived from a female donor with breast cancer. Some clones in this sample may be carry-over from other donors' samples. The rearrangement joins TRBV29-1 to TRBJ1-2; TRBD1 aligns across 7 bases. The CDR3 protein is CSASTGRREAF. The CDR3 region has the DNA TGCAGCGCGTCGACAGGGAGGAGGGAAGCCTTC. Combining the CDR3 with reference TRBV29-1 and TRBJ1-2 gives the whole variable domain SAVISQKPSRDICQRGTSLTIQCQVDSQVTMMFWYRQQPGQSLTLIATANQGSEATYESGFVIDKFPISRPNLTFSTLTVSNMSPEDSSIYLCSASTGRREAFGSGTRLTVV.